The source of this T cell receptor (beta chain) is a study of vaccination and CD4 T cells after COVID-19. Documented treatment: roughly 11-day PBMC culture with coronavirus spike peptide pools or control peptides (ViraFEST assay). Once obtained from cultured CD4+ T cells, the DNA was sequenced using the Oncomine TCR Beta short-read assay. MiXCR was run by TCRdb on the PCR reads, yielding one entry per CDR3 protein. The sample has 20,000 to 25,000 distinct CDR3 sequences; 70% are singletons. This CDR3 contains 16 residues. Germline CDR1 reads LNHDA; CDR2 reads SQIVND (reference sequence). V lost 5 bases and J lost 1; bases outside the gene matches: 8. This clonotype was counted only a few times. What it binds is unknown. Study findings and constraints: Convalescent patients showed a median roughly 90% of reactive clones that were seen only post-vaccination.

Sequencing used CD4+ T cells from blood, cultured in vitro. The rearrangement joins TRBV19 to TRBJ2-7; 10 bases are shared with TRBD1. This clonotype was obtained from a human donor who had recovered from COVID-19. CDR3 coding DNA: TGTGCCAGTAGTCCCAGGGGGGGACAGGGGTCCTACGAGCAGTACTTC. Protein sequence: CASSPRGGQGSYEQYF.